One and the same sample provided the 10 T cell receptor beta chains below, sequenced in a study of T cell changes during pregnancy in multiple sclerosis. Sequencing used immunoSEQ multiplex PCR; TCRdb keeps in-frame clones, though not all of them. This sample has 40,000 to 60,000 clones, with roughly 94% found just once. The input for sequencing was CD8+ T cells from peripheral blood mononuclear cells, taken in the first trimester of pregnancy. These receptors all come from a female donor with multiple sclerosis, enrolled in a pregnancy study.

This rearrangement joins TRBV2 to TRBJ2-1; possible D gene TRBD2, 6 bases. The ends were cut back, 6 bases at V and 3 bases at J, with 12 bases in the middle. In germline, CDR1 is SNHLY, CDR2 FYNNEI. The length of the CDR3 is 14 residues. The CDR3 sequence is CASSAGPIYNEQFF. For the CDR3, the DNA is TGTGCCAGCAGCGCGGGACCCATCTACAATGAGCAGTTCTTC.

The V call is TRBV27, the J call TRBJ1-2, with TRBD1 matching 8 bases. This CDR3 region has 14 residues. Germline V lookup: CDR1 MNHEY, CDR2 SMNVEV (reference sequence). J was trimmed by 4 bases and V by 3 bases; bases with no gene match: 4. CDR3 in amino acids: CASSLTGAGYGYTF. The CDR3 region has the DNA TGTGCCAGCAGTTTGACAGGGGCTGGCTATGGCTACACCTTC.

The J gene is TRBJ2-7, the V gene TRBV27; D gene uncertain. The V gene lost 2 bases and the J gene lost 1 base, with 6 bases spanning the gap. CDR1 is MNHEY, CDR2 SMNVEV, per germline (reference sequence). The CDR3 has 13 residues. This CDR3 is CASSLGRSYEQYF. CDR3 coding DNA: TGTGCCAGCAGTTTAGGCAGGTCCTACGAGCAGTACTTC.

The gene calls are TRBV19 and TRBJ1-5; D not resolved. The CDR3 is 16 amino acids. Germline CDR1 is LNHDA and CDR2 is SQIVND (reference sequence). V was trimmed by 3 bases and J by 4 bases, leaving 16 bases between them. The CDR3 DNA sequence: TGTGCCAGTAGTATCGGTCTGGCGGCGGTGAATCAGCCCCAGCATTTT. It specifies CASSIGLAAVNQPQHF.

The V call is TRBV28, the J call TRBJ2-7, with TRBD1 matching over 7 bases. The CDR3 has 15 amino acids. The ends lost 2 bases at V and 3 bases at J; junction bases unmatched: 7. Germline assignment: CDR1 MDHEN and CDR2 SYDVKM. The CDR3 DNA reads as TGTGCCAGCAGTTTACGAGGCCGACAGGGCTACGAGCAGTACTTC. Amino acid sequence: CASSLRGRQGYEQYF.

The table lists this clone with a count of one. This chain uses TRBV4-2 with TRBJ1-5; D is ambiguous. From germline, CDR1 is LGHNA and CDR2 YNFKEQ. The CDR3 is 15 amino acids. With 0 bases removed from V and 5 bases from J, the gap between germline ends came to 11 bases. The CDR3 nucleotides are TGTGCCAGCAGCCAAGATCCTGGCAGTCATCAGCCCCAGCATTTT. It specifies CASSQDPGSHQPQHF.

This chain connects TRBV19 to TRBJ1-5, with D unresolved. Germline CDR1 is LNHDA and CDR2 is SQIVND (reference sequence). The CDR3 sequence is 15 residues long. V lost 1 base and J 1 base, leaving 8 bases between the germline ends. The CDR3 DNA is TGTGCCAGTAGTATAGGGGCGGGGAGCAATCAGCCCCAGCATTTT. It translates to CASSIGAGSNQPQHF.

The chain recombines TRBV28 with TRBJ2-1, with TRBD1 matching over 10 bases. Germline V gene data show CDR1 as MDHEN and CDR2 as SYDVKM. V shed 7 bases and J 6 bases; nucleotides not matched to a gene: 12. The CDR3 contains 16 residues. The CDR3 protein is CASTDGGTGVFNEQFF. For the CDR3, the DNA is TGTGCCAGCACTGATGGCGGGACAGGGGTTTTCAATGAGCAGTTCTTC. Looking up the rest from reference TRBV28 and TRBJ2-1 gives the full variable domain: DVKVTQSSRYLVKRTGEKVFLECVQDMDHENMFWYRQDPGLGLRLIYFSYDVKMKEKGDIPEGYSVSREKKERFSLILESASTNQTSMYLCASTDGGTGVFNEQFFGPGTRLTVL.

The gene calls are TRBV27 and TRBJ2-7, with D tentatively TRBD2 (5 bases). Trimming removed 5 bases from V and 6 bases from J, with 17 bases in between. Germline V gives CDR1 MNHEY, CDR2 SMNVEV (reference sequence). The CDR3 runs to 14 residues. The CDR3 protein is CASSEHLKGVEQYF. The CDR3 DNA reads as TGTGCCAGCAGTGAGCATCTGAAGGGAGTCGAGCAGTACTTC.

This chain links TRBV19 with TRBJ2-2; TRBD1 matches at 9 bases. There are 16 residues in the CDR3. Per germline, CDR1 LNHDA and CDR2 SQIVND (reference sequence). V gave up 5 bases and J gave up 6 bases; unmatched junction bases: 10. In DNA form, the CDR3 reads TGTGCCAGTAGTTCCCGGGGACAGGGAAGCGCCGGGGAGCTGTTTTTT. Protein product: CASSSRGQGSAGELFF.